The source of this T cell receptor (beta chain) is a study of post-analysis software for immune sequencing data (dated by TCRdb to about 2015). Concerning the study at large: Disease courses on record covered relapsing-remitting, secondary progressive and progressive-relapsing multiple sclerosis, though some patients had no subtype annotation. Patient repertoires were compared against around 10 previously published healthy control repertoires from donors aged roughly 6 to 28 years. A subset of samples was prepared in parallel using single-end sample barcoding, then pooled and co-amplified after Illumina adapter ligation. The research as a whole found: The multiple sclerosis patient group was slightly younger than the control group. Patients showed significantly higher frequencies than controls for roughly five TRBV segments, among them TRBV5-6, TRBV5-1 and TRBV20-1. When samples were clustered directly using the F measure, samples prepared in the same batch co-clustered strongly, which prompted a batch-effect correction. Significantly lower normalized Chao1 diversity was found in multiple sclerosis patients than in controls, suggesting substantial peripheral T-cell clonal expansion.

CDR3 length: 14 amino acids, cysteine to phenylalanine. Only CDR3 DNA is held: 42 bases, read in frame from base 1. V and J are truncated by 5 bases and 5 bases respectively, leaving an intervening sequence of 15 bases. CDR1 and CDR2, per the germline V gene, are SGHAT and FQNNGV. To demonstrate the VDJtools post-analysis software, TCR beta repertoires were profiled from the peripheral blood of roughly 14 young patients with multiple sclerosis. The multiple sclerosis patients were children and adolescents ranging in age from 6 to 15 years. A remark on this clonotype: Its antigen remains undetermined. No clone much larger than this one lies a single base away; base qualities are absent.

Library prep was done by PCR. Sequencing was performed on an Illumina HiSeq 2500. Unique molecular identifiers were incorporated into TCR beta cDNA libraries to reduce PCR and sequencing biases. Around 500,000 cDNA molecules were obtained for every 1 to 10 million input T cells, so each molecule roughly corresponded to one T cell. The patient libraries were prepared and sequenced using the same protocol as the earlier healthy control dataset. Samples belonging to the same batch were prepared together, multiplexed and sequenced on a shared HiSeq lane. As for the authors' bioinformatics: Raw barcoded reads were processed with MIGEC, discarding single-read molecular identifier groups before consensus assembly and CDR3 extraction. Clonotype tables were post-analysed with VDJtools, normalizing diversity by down-sampling all datasets to the smallest sample size. In repertoire overlap clustering, CDR3 amino acid sequences, but not nucleotide sequences, were matched to correct batch-related cross-sample contamination. TCRdb handled the public reads itself, with Q25 trimming in fastp and clone calling in MiXCR, and kept productive beta chains. Every entry covers one CDR3 protein and lists the most common genes and DNA from its rows. The V and J calls follow TCRdb's processing rather than the paper's. This sample is represented by about 820,000 distinct CDR3 sequences; under 70% of them were singletons. Roughly 4.4% of the sample is in the top ten clones.

The receptor chain draws on TRBV11-2 and TRBJ1-2; a tentative D call is TRBD1 (5 bases match). The source is a girl aged 10 to 17 with multiple sclerosis. The sample comprised blood. This receptor carries the CDR3 CASSARDGKYGYTF. In nucleotides, the sequence is TGTGCCAGCAGCGCCAGGGACGGCAAATATGGCTACACCTTC.